This TCR beta chain was captured in a study of early T cells in non-severe SARS-CoV-2 infection. The study's findings and limits: Anti-spike CD8 specificities were favored by VDJdb matching, whose results missed private and CD4 specificities.

Note on this clonotype: Its specificity is not known.

This CDR3 has 13 amino acids. Trimming removed 3 bases at V and 6 bases at J, with 14 bases between. Germline V gene data show CDR1 as GTSNPN and CDR2 as SVGIG (reference sequence). Attachment of unique molecular identifiers to individual cDNA molecules was performed. TCRdb redid the calling of the 5' RACE reads with MiXCR, one entry per CDR3 protein. The sample comprises approximately 66,000 distinct CDR3 sequences, roughly 13% of which are singletons, and approximately 5.2% rests with the top ten. This TCR derives from an adult who was a healthcare worker with PCR-confirmed SARS-CoV-2 infection or an uninfected control (not recorded which). The chain combines TRBV30 with TRBJ1-2; D possibly corresponds to TRBD1 (5 bases). The sample was whole blood. The CDR3 DNA reads as TGTGCCTGGAGCCCAGTCTGGGGCGATGGCTACACCTTC. The encoded protein is CAWSPVWGDGYTF.